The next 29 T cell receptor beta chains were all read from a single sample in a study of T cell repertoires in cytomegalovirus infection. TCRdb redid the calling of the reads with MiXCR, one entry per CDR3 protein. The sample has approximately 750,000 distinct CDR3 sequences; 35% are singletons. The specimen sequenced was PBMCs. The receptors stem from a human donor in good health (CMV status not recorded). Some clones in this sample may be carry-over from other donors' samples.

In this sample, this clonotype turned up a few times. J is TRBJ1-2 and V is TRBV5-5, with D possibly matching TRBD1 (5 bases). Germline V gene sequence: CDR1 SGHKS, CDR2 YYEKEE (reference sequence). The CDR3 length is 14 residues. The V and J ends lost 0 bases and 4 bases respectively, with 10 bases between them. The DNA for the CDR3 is TGTGCCAGCAGCTTGGCCGGGGGACCCTATGGCTACACCTTC. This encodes CASSLAGGPYGYTF. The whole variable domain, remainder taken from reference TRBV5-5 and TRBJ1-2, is DAGVTQSPTHLIKTRGQQVTLRCSPISGHKSVSWYQQVLGQGPQFIFQYYEKEERGRGNFPDRFSARQFPNYSSELNVNALLLGDSALYLCASSLAGGPYGYTFGSGTRLTVV.

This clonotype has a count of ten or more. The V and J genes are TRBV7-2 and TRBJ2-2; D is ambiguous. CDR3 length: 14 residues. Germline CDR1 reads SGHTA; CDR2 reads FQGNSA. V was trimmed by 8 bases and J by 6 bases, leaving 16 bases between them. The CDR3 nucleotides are TGTGCCAGCCCTGGTCATAGGTTCTCCGGGGAGCTGTTTTTT. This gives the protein CASPGHRFSGELFF.

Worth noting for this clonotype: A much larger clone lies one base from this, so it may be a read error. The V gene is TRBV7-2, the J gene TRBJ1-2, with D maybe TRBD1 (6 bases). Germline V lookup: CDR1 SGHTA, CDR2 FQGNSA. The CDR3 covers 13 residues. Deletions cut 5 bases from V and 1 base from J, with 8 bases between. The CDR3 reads CASSTDSNYGYTF. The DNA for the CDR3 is TGTGCCAGCAGCACGGACAGTAACTATGGCTACACCTTC.

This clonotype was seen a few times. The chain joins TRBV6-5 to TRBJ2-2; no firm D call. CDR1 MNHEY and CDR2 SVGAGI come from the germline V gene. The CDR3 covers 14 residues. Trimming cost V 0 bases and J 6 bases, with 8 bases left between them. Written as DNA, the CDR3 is TGTGCCAGCAGTTACTCCTGGTGGGCCGGGGAGCTGTTTTTT. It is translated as CASSYSWWAGELFF.

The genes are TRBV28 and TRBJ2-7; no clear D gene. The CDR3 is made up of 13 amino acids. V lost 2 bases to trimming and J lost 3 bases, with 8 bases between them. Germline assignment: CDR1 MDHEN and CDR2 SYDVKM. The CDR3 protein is CASSLAQYYEQYF. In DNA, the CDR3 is TGTGCCAGCAGTTTAGCCCAGTACTACGAGCAGTACTTC.

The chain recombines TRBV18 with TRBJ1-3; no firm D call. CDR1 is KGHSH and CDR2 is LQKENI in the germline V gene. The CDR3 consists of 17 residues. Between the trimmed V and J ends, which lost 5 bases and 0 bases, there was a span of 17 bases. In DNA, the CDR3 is TGTGCCAGCTCATCCCCTAATACACGAAACTCTGGAAACACCATATATTTT. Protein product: CASSSPNTRNSGNTIYF. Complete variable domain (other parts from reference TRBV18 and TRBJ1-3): NAGVMQNPRHLVRRRGQEARLRCSPMKGHSHVYWYRQLPEEGLKFMVYLQKENIIDESGMPKERFSAEFPKEGPSILRIQQVVRGDSAAYFCASSSPNTRNSGNTIYFGEGSWLTVV.

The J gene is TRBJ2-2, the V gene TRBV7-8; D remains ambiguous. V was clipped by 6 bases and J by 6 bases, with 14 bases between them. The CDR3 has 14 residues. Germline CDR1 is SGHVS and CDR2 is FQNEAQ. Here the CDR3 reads CASSPRIFSGELFF. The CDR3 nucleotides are TGTGCCAGCAGTCCACGTATATTCTCCGGGGAGCTGTTTTTT.

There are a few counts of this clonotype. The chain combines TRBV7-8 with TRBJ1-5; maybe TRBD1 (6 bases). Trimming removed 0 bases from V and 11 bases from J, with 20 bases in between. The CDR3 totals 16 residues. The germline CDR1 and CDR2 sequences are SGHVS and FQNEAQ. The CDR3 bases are TGTGCCAGCAGCTTAGCGCCTCAGGGGTTTGAATGGACCCAGCATTTT. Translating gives CASSLAPQGFEWTQHF.

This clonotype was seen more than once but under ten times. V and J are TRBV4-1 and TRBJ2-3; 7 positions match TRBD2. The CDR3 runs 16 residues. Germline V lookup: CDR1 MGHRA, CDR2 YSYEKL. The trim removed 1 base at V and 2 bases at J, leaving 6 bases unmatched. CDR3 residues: CASSQARESITDTQYF. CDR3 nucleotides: TGCGCCAGCAGCCAAGCGCGGGAGTCCATCACAGATACGCAGTATTTT.

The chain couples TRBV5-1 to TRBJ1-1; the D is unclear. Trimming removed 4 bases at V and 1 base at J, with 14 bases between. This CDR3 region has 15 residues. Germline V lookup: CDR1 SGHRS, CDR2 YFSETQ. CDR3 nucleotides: TGCGCCAGCAGCCCGTCTACAACCTCGAACACTGAAGCTTTCTTT. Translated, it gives CASSPSTTSNTEAFF. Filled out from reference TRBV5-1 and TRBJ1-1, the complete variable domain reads KAGVTQTPRYLIKTRGQQVTLSCSPISGHRSVSWYQQTPGQGLQFLFEYFSETQRNKGNFPGRFSGRQFSNSRSEMNVSTLELGDSALYLCASSPSTTSNTEAFFGQGTRLTVV.

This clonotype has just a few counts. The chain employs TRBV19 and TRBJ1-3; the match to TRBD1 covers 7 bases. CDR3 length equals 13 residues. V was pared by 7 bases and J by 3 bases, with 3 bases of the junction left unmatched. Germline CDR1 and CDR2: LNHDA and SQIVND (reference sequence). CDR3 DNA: TGTGCCAGTAAGAGGGGGCTTGGAAACACCATATATTTT. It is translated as CASKRGLGNTIYF.

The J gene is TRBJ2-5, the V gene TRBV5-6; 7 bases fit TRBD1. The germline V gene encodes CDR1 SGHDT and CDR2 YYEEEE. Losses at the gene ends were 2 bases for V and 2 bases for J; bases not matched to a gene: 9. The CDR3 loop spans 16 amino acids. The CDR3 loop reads CASSFKRQGSQETQYF. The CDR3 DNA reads TGTGCCAGCAGCTTCAAAAGACAGGGATCTCAAGAGACCCAGTACTTC.

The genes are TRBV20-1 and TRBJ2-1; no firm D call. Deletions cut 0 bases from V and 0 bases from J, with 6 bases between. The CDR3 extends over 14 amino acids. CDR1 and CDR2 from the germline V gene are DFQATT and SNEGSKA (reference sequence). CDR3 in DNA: TGCAGTGCTAGAGATCGACTCTCCTACAATGAGCAGTTCTTC. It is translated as CSARDRLSYNEQFF.

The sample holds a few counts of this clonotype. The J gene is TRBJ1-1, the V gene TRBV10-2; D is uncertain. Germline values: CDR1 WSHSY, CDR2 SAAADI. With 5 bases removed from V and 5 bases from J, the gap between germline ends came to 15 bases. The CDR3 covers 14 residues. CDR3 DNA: TGCGCCAGCAGTCCACCGACCACGGGGACTGAAGCTTTCTTT. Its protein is CASSPPTTGTEAFF.

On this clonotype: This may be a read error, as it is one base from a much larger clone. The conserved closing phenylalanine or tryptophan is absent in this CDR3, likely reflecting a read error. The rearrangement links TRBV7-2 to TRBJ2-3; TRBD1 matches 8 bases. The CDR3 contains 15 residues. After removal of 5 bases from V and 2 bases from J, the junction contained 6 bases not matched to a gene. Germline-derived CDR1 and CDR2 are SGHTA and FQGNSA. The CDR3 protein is CASSPLGQVTDTQYL. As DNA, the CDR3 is TGTGCCAGCAGCCCGCTGGGACAGGTCACAGATACGCAGTATTTG.

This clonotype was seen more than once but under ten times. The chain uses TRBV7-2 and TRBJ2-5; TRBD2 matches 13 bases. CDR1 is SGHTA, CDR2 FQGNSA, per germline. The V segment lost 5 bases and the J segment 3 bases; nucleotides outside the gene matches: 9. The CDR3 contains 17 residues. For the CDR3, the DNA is TGTGCCAGCAGCCGGACCACTAGCGGGAGGGAGAAAGAGACCCAGTACTTC. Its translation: CASSRTTSGREKETQYF.

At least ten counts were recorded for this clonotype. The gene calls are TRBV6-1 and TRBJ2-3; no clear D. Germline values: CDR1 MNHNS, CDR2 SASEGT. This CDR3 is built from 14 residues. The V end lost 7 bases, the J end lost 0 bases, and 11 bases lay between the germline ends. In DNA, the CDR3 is TGTGCCAGCAAAACCGGGCCAAGCACAGATACGCAGTATTTT. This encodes CASKTGPSTDTQYF.

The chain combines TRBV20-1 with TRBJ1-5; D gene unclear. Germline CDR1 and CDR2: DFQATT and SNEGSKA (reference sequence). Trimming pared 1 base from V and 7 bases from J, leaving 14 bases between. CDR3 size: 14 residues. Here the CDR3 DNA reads TGCAGTGCTAGAGGCGGCCTTGGGGAACAGCCCCAGCATTTT. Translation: CSARGGLGEQPQHF.

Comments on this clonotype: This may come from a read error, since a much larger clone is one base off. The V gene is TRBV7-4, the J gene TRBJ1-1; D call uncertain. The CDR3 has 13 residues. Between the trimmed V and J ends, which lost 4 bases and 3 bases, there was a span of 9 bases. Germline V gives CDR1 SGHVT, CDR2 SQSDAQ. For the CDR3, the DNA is TGTGCCAGCAGCTGCATAGAGGACACTGAAGCTTTCTTT. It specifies CASSCIEDTEAFF.

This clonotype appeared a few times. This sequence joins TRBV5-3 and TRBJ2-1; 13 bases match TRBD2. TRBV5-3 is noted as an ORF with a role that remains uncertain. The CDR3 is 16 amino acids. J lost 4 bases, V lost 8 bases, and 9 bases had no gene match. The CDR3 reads CASSGPGLAGYNEQFF. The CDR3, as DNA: TGTGCCAGCAGCGGGCCGGGACTAGCGGGATACAATGAGCAGTTCTTC.

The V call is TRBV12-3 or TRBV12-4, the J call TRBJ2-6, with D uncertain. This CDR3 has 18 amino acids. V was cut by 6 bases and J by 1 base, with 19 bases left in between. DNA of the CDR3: TGTGCCAGCAGGGTTTCGAGGAGACCCCGATCTGGGGCCAACGTCCTGACTTTC. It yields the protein CASRVSRRPRSGANVLTF.

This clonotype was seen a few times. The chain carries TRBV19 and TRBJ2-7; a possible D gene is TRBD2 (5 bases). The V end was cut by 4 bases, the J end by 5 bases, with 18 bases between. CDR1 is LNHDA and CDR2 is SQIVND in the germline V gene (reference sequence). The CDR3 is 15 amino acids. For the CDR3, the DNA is TGTGCCAGTAGTACATCAGGCTCGGGGTCGGACGAGCAGTACTTC. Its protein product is CASSTSGSGSDEQYF.

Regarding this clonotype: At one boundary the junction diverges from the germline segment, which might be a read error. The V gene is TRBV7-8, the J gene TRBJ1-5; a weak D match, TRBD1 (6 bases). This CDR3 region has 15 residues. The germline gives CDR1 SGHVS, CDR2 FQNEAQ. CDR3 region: CTSSLEGGSNQPQHF. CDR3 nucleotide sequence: TGTACCAGCAGCTTAGAAGGGGGAAGCAATCAGCCCCAGCATTTT.

This CDR3 reads CASSRGQPYEQYF. The CDR3 DNA reads TGTGCCAGTAGTAGAGGACAGCCATACGAGCAGTACTTC. The rearrangement links TRBV19 to TRBJ2-7; a possible D gene is TRBD1 (6 bases). V was cut by 4 bases and J by 4 bases, with 11 bases left in between. Looked up from germline, CDR1 is LNHDA and CDR2 is SQIVND (reference sequence). The CDR3 totals 13 residues.

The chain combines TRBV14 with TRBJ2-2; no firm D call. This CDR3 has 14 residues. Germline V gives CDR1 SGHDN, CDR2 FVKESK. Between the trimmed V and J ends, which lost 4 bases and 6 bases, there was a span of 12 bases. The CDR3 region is CASSRDISAGELFF. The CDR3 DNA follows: TGTGCCAGCAGCCGCGACATCAGCGCCGGGGAGCTGTTTTTT.

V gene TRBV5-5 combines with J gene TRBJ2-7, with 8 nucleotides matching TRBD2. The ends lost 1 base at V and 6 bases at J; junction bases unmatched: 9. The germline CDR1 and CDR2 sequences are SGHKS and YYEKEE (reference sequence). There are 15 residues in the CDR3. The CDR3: CASSLSPGLGSEQYF. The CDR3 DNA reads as TGTGCCAGCAGCTTGAGCCCGGGACTAGGATCCGAGCAGTACTTC.

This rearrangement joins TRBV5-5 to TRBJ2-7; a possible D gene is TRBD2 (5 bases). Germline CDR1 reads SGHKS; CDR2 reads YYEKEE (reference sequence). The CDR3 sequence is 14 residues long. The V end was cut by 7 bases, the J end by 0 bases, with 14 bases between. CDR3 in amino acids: CASATGSLSYEQYF. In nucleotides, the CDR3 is TGTGCCAGCGCCACGGGGTCCCTCTCCTACGAGCAGTACTTC.

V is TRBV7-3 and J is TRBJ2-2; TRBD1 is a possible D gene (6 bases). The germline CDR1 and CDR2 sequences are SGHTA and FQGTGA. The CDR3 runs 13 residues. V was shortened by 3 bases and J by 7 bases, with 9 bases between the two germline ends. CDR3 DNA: TGTGCCAGCAGCTTTGCAGGGGACGGGGAGCTGTTTTTT. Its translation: CASSFAGDGELFF.

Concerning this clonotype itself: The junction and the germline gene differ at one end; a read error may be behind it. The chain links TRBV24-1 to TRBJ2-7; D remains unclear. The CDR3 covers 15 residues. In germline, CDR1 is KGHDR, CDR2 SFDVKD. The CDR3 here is CATSDSGMGPYEHYF. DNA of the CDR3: TGTGCCACCAGTGATTCGGGCATGGGCCCCTACGAGCATTACTTC.